This TCR beta chain emerged from a study of blood T cells in healthy people across ages. Points on this clonotype: The antigen remains unidentified.

Together with a sample-barcoded 5' primer, a J-beta primer mix was included in a second PCR lasting roughly 6 to 12 cycles. TCRdb analysed the 5' RACE reads with MiXCR anew, one entry per CDR3 protein. Of more than 450,000 distinct CDR3 sequences listed, 25% to 35% are singletons. Points from the study as a whole: Strong correlation was found linking TCR beta diversity to naive T cell percentage. Higher diversity, along with more naive CD4+ cells, distinguished long-lived donors from aged donors.

The CDR3 has 12 residues. A further study also used this sample, focusing on T cells of mothers and their children. That study reports: With unrelated pairs as the comparison, related mother-child pairs had a slightly higher overlap that was not significant.

The sample comprised blood. The V and J genes are TRBV12-3 or TRBV12-4 and TRBJ2-5; D uncertain. Gene TRBJ2-7 matches the end of the DNA better, so the J call may be wrong. The sequence was collected from a boy aged 2 to 10 in good health. Written as DNA, the CDR3 is TGTGCCAGCAGACGAGGCTCCTACGAGCAGTACTTC. Translated: CASRRGSYEQYF.